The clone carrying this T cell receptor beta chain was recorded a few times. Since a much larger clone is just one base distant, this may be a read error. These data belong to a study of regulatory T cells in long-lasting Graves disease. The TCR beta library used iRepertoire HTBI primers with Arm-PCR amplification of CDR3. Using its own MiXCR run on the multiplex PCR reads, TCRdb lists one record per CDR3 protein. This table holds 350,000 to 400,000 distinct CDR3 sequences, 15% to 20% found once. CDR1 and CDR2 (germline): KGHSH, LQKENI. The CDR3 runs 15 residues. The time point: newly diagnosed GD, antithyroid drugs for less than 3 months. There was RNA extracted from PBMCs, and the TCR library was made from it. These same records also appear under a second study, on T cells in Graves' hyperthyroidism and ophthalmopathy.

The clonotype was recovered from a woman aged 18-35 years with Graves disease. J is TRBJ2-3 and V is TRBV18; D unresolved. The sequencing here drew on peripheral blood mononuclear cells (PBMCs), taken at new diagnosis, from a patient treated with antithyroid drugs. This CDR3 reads CASPPASLSTDTQYF. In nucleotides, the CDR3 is TGTGCCAGCCCACCAGCCAGTCTAAGCACAGATACGCAGTATTTT.